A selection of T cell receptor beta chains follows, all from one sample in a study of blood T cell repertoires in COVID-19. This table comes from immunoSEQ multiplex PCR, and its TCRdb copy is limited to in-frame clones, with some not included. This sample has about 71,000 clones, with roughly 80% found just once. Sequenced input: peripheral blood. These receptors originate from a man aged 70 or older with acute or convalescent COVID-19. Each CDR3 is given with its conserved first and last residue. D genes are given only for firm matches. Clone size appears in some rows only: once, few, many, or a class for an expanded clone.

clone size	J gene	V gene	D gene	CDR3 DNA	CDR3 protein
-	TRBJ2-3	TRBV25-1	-	TGTGCCAGCAGTGAATATAGGGCAGGGAGCACAGATACGCAGTATTTT	CASSEYRAGSTDTQYF
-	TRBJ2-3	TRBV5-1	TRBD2	TGCGCCAGCAGCACCCAAGCGGGGGGATCGAAAGATACGCAGTATTTT	CASSTQAGGSKDTQYF
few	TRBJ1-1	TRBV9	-	TGTGCCAGCAGCGTAGATGGAGAGATGAACACTGAAGCTTTCTTT	CASSVDGEMNTEAFF
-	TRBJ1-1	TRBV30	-	TGTGCCTGGTCTAGGGGTACCTCCACCGAAGCTTTCTTT	CAWSRGTSTEAFF
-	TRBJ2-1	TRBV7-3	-	TGTGCCAGCAGCCCACAGATGAGCGGGCGATACAATGAGCAGTTCTTC	CASSPQMSGRYNEQFF
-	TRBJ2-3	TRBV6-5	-	TGTGCCAGCCGCCCCAGTTGGGGCTCCACAGATACGCAGTATTTT	CASRPSWGSTDTQYF
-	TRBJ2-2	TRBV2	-	TGTGCCAGCAACCAGAACGCGAACACCGGGGAGCTGTTTTTT	CASNQNANTGELFF
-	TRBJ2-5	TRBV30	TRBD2	TGTGCCTGGAGTGCCGGACTAGCGGGAGGGGGAGAGACCCAGTACTTC	CAWSAGLAGGGETQYF
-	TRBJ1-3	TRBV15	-	TGTGCCACCAGCAGACCTACAGGGCTCGGAAACACCATATATTTT	CATSRPTGLGNTIYF
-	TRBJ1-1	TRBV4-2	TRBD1	TGTGCCAGCAGCCAACCGGGACAGGGGAACACTGAAGCTTTCTTT	CASSQPGQGNTEAFF
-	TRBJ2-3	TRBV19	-	TGTGCCAGCAAACCGGGGGACTCGAATACGCAGTATTTT	CASKPGDSNTQYF
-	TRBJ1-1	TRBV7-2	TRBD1	TGTGCCAGCAGCCTCCGACAGGGGAGTTCCACTGAAGCTTTCTTT	CASSLRQGSSTEAFF
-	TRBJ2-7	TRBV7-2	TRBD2	TGTGCCAGCAGCTTATTGGACGGGAGGGGCGAGCAGTACTTC	CASSLLDGRGEQYF
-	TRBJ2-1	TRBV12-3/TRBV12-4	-	TGTGCCAGCAGTTTTACCAGGGTTGAGCAGTTCTTC	CASSFTRVEQFF
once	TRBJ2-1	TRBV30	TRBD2	TGTGCCTGGAGTGTAAGCGCGGGAGGCCGCAGCAATGAGCAGTTCTTC	CAWSVSAGGRSNEQFF
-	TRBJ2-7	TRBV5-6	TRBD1	TGTGCCAGCAGCGACAGGGCCTACGAGCAGTACTTC	CASSDRAYEQYF
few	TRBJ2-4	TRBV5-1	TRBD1	TGCGCCAGCAGCTTGGTTGGGACAGAAAACATTCAGTACTTC	CASSLVGTENIQYF
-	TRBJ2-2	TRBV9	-	TGTGCCAGCAGCGTAAGGTGGGAGGCTTCCGGCGGGGAGCTGTTTTTT	CASSVRWEASGGELFF
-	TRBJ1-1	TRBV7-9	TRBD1	TGTGCCAGCAGCTTAGTGTTCGGGACAGGAGATGAAGCTTTCTTT	CASSLVFGTGDEAFF
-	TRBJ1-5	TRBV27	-	TGTGCCAGCAGTTTATCGAGATCCGGCGCCAGGGCAAATCAGCCCCAGCATTTT	CASSLSRSGARANQPQHF
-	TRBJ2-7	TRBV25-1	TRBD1	TGTGCCAGCAGTGATCGGACAGGGGCCTACGAGCAGTACTTC	CASSDRTGAYEQYF
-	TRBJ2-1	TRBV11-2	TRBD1	TGTGCCAGCAGACCTGGGACAGGCGATGAGCAGTTCTTC	CASRPGTGDEQFF
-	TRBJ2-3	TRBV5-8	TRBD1	TGTGCCAGCAGCCCGCGGACAGGGATTGGAGATACGCAGTATTTT	CASSPRTGIGDTQYF
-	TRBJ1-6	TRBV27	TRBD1	TGTGCCAGCAGGCGGCAGGGGGCACAGAATTCACCCCTCCACTTT	CASRRQGAQNSPLHF
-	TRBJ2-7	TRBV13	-	TGTGCCAGCAGCTTTCTATCACAGGGCCCCTCCTACGAGCAGTACTTC	CASSFLSQGPSYEQYF
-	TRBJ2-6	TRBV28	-	TGTGCCAGCAGTTTAGGACAGATCTCTGGGGCCAACGTCCTGACTTTC	CASSLGQISGANVLTF
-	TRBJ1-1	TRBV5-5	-	TGTGCCAGCAGCTTTCGGGAGGTCACTGAAGCTTTCTTT	CASSFREVTEAFF
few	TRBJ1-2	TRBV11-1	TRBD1	TGTGCCAGCAGCCTCACCGATCAGGGGGCGAATGGCTACACCTTC	CASSLTDQGANGYTF
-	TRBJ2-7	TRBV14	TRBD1	TGTGCCAGCAGCCCAGAAAGGACAGGGAAGGCGACATACGAGCAGTACTTC	CASSPERTGKATYEQYF
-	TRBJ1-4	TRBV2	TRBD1	TGTGCCAGCAGAACCGGGACAGGGGGTTTTGAAAAACTGTTTTTT	CASRTGTGGFEKLFF
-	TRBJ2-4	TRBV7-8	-	TGTGCCAGCAGCTTAGAGGTAGCGGCAGGACTAGCCAAAAACATTCAGTACTTC	CASSLEVAAGLAKNIQYF
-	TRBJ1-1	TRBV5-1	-	TGCGCCAGCAGCTTGGCTAACCTGAACACTGAAGCTTTCTTT	CASSLANLNTEAFF
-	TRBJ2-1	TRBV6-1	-	TGTGCCAGCAGTGAGACAGGAAACAATGAGCAGTTCTTC	CASSETGNNEQFF
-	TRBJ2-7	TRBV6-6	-	TGTGCCAGCAGTTACGGGACACGGGGAATCTCCGAGCAGTACTTC	CASSYGTRGISEQYF
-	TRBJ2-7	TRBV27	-	TGTGCCAGCAGCCTGCTTGGAGGGTCGGACGAGCAGTACTTC	CASSLLGGSDEQYF
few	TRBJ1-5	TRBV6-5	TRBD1	TGTGCCAGCATTAGGGGGCGAGCGCCCCAGCATTTT	CASIRGRAPQHF
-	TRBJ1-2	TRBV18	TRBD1	TGTGCCAGCTCACCACGTAAATCCGGACAGGGCGGTAACTATGGCTACACCTTC	CASSPRKSGQGGNYGYTF
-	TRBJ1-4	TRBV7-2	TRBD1	TGTGCCAGCAGCTTAAACAGGGGCACTTATGAAAAACTGTTTTTT	CASSLNRGTYEKLFF
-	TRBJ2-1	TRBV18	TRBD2	TGTGCCAGCTCACGGGTACTAGCGGGAGTAGATGAGCAGTTCTTC	CASSRVLAGVDEQFF
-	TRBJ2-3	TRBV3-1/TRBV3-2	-	TGTGCCAGCAGCCAAGATCAGCCGGGAGTGGGGGATACGCAGTATTTT	CASSQDQPGVGDTQYF
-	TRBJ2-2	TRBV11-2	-	TGTGCCAGCAGCTTAGATCCGGCTGGGACTCCCAACACCGGGGAGCTGTTTTTT	CASSLDPAGTPNTGELFF
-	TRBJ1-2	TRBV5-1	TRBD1	TGCGCCAGCAGCTCTACTATAGACAGGGGGCGCGACTATGGCTACACCTTC	CASSSTIDRGRDYGYTF
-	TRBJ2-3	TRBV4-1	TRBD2	TGCGCCAGCAGCCAAGAACGCCTAGCGGGAGCGGATACGCAGTATTTT	CASSQERLAGADTQYF
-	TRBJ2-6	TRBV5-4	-	TGTGCCAGCAGCTTGGGCGGGGCCGGGGCCAACGTCCTGACTTTC	CASSLGGAGANVLTF
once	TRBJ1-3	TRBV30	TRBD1	TGTGCCTGGAGTACGACAGGGCTAGGAAACACCATATATTTT	CAWSTTGLGNTIYF
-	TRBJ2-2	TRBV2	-	TGTGCCAGCAGTGATTTACGGGCCCAGGGCACCGGGGAGCTGTTTTTT	CASSDLRAQGTGELFF
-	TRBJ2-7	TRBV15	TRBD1	TGTGCCACCAGCAGAGACAGACAGGGCGGGGAGCAGTACTTC	CATSRDRQGGEQYF
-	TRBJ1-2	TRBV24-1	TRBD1	TGTGCCACCAGTGATGGAAAGGGGACAGGGGACGGCTACACCTTC	CATSDGKGTGDGYTF
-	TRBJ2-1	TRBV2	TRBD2	TGTGCCAGCACCATAGCGGGCCTAGATAATGAGCAGTTCTTC	CASTIAGLDNEQFF
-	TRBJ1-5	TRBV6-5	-	TGTGCCAGCTTTGAGAGTTACAGGGAGGGTCAGCCCCAGCATTTT	CASFESYREGQPQHF
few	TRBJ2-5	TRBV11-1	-	TGTGCCAGCAGCTCCCCGGGTGCGACAGAGACCCAGTACTTC	CASSSPGATETQYF
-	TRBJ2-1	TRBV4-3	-	TGCGCCAGCAGCCCCGAGCCCCGCTCCTACAATGAGCAGTTCTTC	CASSPEPRSYNEQFF
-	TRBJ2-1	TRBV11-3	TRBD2	TGTGCCACCAGTGCAGCGGGGGAATACAATGAGCAGTTCTTC	CATSAAGEYNEQFF